This is a list of T cell receptor beta chains from one sample in a study of cytotoxic CD8 clonotypes in ibrutinib-treated CLL. The protocol was immunoSEQ multiplex PCR, while the TCRdb copy is restricted to in-frame clones and leaves out a portion. The data hold about 76,000 clones, with roughly 86% observed a single time. Sample: PBMCs, taken before ibrutinib treatment. The receptors were sampled from a human donor with chronic lymphocytic leukemia. Both conserved end residues are part of each CDR3. Fields, in order: J gene, D gene, clone size, V gene, CDR3 protein, CDR3 DNA. A D gene is named only where the DNA matches it firmly. Clone size appears in some rows only: once, few, many, or a class for an expanded clone.

>TRBJ1-5|.|few|TRBV28
CASSFAEWGNQPQHF
TGTGCCAGCAGTTTTGCGGAGTGGGGAAATCAGCCCCAGCATTTT
>TRBJ2-5|.|.|TRBV5-4
CAMDGNQETQYF
TGTGCGATGGACGGGAACCAAGAGACCCAGTACTTC
>TRBJ1-1|.|.|TRBV6-5
CASSPDPANTEAFF
TGTGCCAGCAGCCCGGACCCAGCGAACACTGAAGCTTTCTTT
>TRBJ2-7|TRBD2|once|TRBV6-5
CASSYGGSPSYEQYF
TGTGCCAGCAGTTACGGCGGGAGTCCCTCCTACGAGCAGTACTTC
>TRBJ2-1|.|.|TRBV11-3
CASSPDRGGYEQFF
TGTGCCAGCAGCCCCGACAGGGGAGGGTATGAGCAGTTCTTC
>TRBJ2-1|TRBD2|.|TRBV10-2
CASSDRTSGRGNEQFF
TGCGCCAGCAGTGACCGGACTAGCGGGAGGGGCAATGAGCAGTTCTTC
>TRBJ2-5|TRBD1|.|TRBV29-1
CSVGNRGTETQYF
TGCAGCGTGGGCAACAGGGGAACCGAGACCCAGTACTTC
>TRBJ2-1|TRBD2|few|TRBV2
CASTDSGSSYNEQFF
TGTGCCAGCACCGACAGCGGGAGCTCCTACAATGAGCAGTTCTTC
>TRBJ1-2|TRBD1|.|TRBV7-9
CASGRGVWDRVNIRSGYTF
TGTGCCAGCGGACGCGGGGTGTGGGACAGGGTCAATATAAGGTCGGGCTACACCTTC
>TRBJ1-1|.|.|TRBV29-1
CSVASHRNTEAFF
TGCAGCGTTGCCTCTCACAGGAACACTGAAGCTTTCTTT
>TRBJ2-1|.|once|TRBV21-1
CAVGASGPRSSYNEQFF
TGTGCAGTGGGGGCTAGCGGTCCTAGGAGCTCCTACAATGAGCAGTTCTTC
>TRBJ1-2|.|.|TRBV13
CASSIQAMGADGYTF
TGTGCCAGCAGCATACAGGCGATGGGTGCGGATGGCTACACCTTC
>TRBJ2-7|.|.|TRBV7-6
CASTLTEDSYEQYF
TGTGCCAGCACCCTAACAGAGGACTCCTACGAGCAGTACTTC
>TRBJ1-3|.|.|TRBV7-2
CASSLGANGNTIYF
TGTGCCAGCAGCTTAGGAGCAAACGGAAACACCATATATTTT
>TRBJ2-2|.|.|TRBV19
CASSTPSVTGELFF
TGTGCCAGTAGTACCCCTAGCGTCACCGGGGAGCTGTTTTTT
>TRBJ2-3|TRBD1|.|TRBV5-6
CASSEGQGITDTQYF
TGTGCCAGCAGCGAGGGACAGGGGATAACAGATACGCAGTATTTT
>TRBJ2-7|.|.|TRBV5-4
CASSLDVAYEQYF
TGTGCCAGCAGCTTGGATGTGGCGTACGAGCAGTACTTC
>TRBJ2-7|TRBD1|once|TRBV5-1
CASSTTLTGIAAESSYEQYF
TGCGCCAGCAGCACAACCTTGACAGGGATTGCGGCCGAAAGCTCCTACGAGCAGTACTTC
>TRBJ1-4|.|.|TRBV29-1
CSAYQGRPTNEKLFF
TGCAGCGCATATCAGGGGAGGCCAACTAATGAAAAACTGTTTTTT
>TRBJ2-7|.|.|TRBV19
CASSIGTERTYEQYF
TGTGCCAGTAGTATCGGGACGGAACGGACCTACGAGCAGTACTTC
>TRBJ2-1|.|.|TRBV11-3
CASSFRDGSYNEQFF
TGTGCCAGCAGCTTCAGAGACGGTAGCTACAATGAGCAGTTCTTC
>TRBJ1-2|.|.|TRBV7-8
CASSPPGRPRGNGYTF
TGTGCCAGCAGCCCACCCGGGCGGCCCCGCGGGAATGGCTACACCTTC
>TRBJ2-3|.|.|TRBV30
CAWSLGYQSADTQYF
TGTGCCTGGTCCCTGGGGTACCAAAGCGCAGATACGCAGTATTTT
>TRBJ1-2|.|.|TRBV19
CASTSGGHGYTF
TGTGCCAGTACCTCGGGAGGGCATGGCTACACCTTC
>TRBJ1-3|.|.|TRBV28
CASRRTDRLSGNTIYF
TGTGCCAGCAGGAGAACGGACAGACTTTCTGGAAACACCATATATTTT
>TRBJ2-1|.|.|TRBV15
CATRTGPFNEQFF
TGTGCCACCAGGACAGGACCCTTCAATGAGCAGTTCTTC
>TRBJ2-7|.|.|TRBV11-2
CASSLGLGRSTEQYF
TGTGCCAGCAGCTTAGGTCTCGGCAGATCTACTGAGCAGTACTTC
>TRBJ2-3|TRBD2|.|TRBV6-6
CASSYSLAGADTQYF
TGTGCCAGCAGTTACTCACTAGCGGGAGCAGATACGCAGTATTTT
>TRBJ2-1|.|.|TRBV9
CASSVGASPQNEQFF
TGTGCCAGCAGCGTAGGGGCTAGCCCCCAGAATGAGCAGTTCTTC
>TRBJ1-5|.|.|TRBV19
CASKYDSNQPQHF
TGTGCCTCCAAATATGATAGCAATCAGCCCCAGCATTTT